The 32 T cell receptor beta chains listed next were all sequenced from one sample in a study of OX40 agonist ivuxolimab in advanced cancers. The data were produced by immunoSEQ multiplex PCR, yet TCRdb's version contains in-frame clones alone and is incomplete. The sample lists tens of thousands of clones; over 80% were seen once. The sequencing here drew on CD4+ or CD8+ T cells sorted from blood, taken in a trial of the OX40 agonist ivuxolimab. The receptors derive from an adult with an advanced solid tumor such as melanoma, head and neck, liver or kidney cancer.

The CDR3 region is CASSLMGDTQYF. The CDR3 bases are TGCGCCAGCAGCTTGATGGGAGATACGCAGTATTTT. This chain joins TRBV5-1 and TRBJ2-3; D remains unclear. Deletions cut 1 base from V and 5 bases from J, with 5 bases between. The CDR3 length is 12 residues. Germline CDR1 is SGHRS and CDR2 is YFSETQ.

This chain uses TRBV4-3 with TRBJ1-1; TRBD1 matches at 7 bases. Losses at the gene ends were 4 bases for V and 1 base for J; bases not matched to a gene: 9. This CDR3 contains 16 residues. CDR1 is LGHNA, CDR2 YSLEER, per germline. The CDR3 bases are TGCGCCAGCAGCCCCATGAGGGGACAGCAGAACACTGAAGCTTTCTTT. Translation: CASSPMRGQQNTEAFF.

V gene TRBV7-9 combines with J gene TRBJ2-5, with TRBD2 matching over 15 bases. V lost 5 bases, J lost 2 bases, and 12 bases stayed unmatched. Germline V gene data show CDR1 as SEHNR and CDR2 as FQNEAQ (reference sequence). The CDR3 extends over 19 amino acids. The CDR3 here is CASSDGTSGGPARQETQYF. The CDR3 coding sequence is TGTGCCAGCAGCGACGGGACTAGCGGGGGGCCAGCAAGGCAAGAGACCCAGTACTTC. Full variable domain (rest looked up from reference TRBV7-9 and TRBJ2-5): DTGVSQNPRHKITKRGQNVTFRCDPISEHNRLYWYRQTLGQGPEFLTYFQNEAQLEKSRLLSDRFSAERPKGSFSTLEIQRTEQGDSAMYLCASSDGTSGGPARQETQYFGPGTRLLVL.

The chain links TRBV7-6 to TRBJ2-6; a weak D match, TRBD1 (7 bases). Germline lookup yields CDR1 SGHVS and CDR2 FNYEAQ. The CDR3 runs to 20 residues. V lost 4 bases, J lost 2 bases, and 24 bases lay in between. The CDR3 region is CASSSLRGARFQTGANVLTF. CDR3 coding DNA: TGTGCCAGCAGCTCCCTCAGGGGGGCTCGTTTTCAAACTGGGGCCAACGTCCTGACTTTC.

The chain has TRBV28 and TRBJ1-2, with unresolved D. The germline V gene has CDR1 MDHEN and CDR2 SYDVKM. Trimming cost V 6 bases and J 8 bases, with 22 bases left between them. This CDR3 is built from 15 residues. This CDR3 reads CASSPTPGTLRGYTF. As DNA, the CDR3 is TGTGCCAGCAGCCCGACCCCGGGTACCCTCCGGGGCTACACCTTC.

This chain connects TRBV4-1 to TRBJ2-2; D remains unclear. The germline V and J ends were trimmed by 4 bases and 3 bases, with 6 bases remaining between them. Germline CDR1 is MGHRA and CDR2 is YSYEKL. This CDR3 is 13 amino acids long. Here the CDR3 DNA reads TGCGCCAGCAGCCGGGTCCACACCGGGGAGCTGTTTTTT. As protein: CASSRVHTGELFF.

V is TRBV28 and J is TRBJ1-4; D might be TRBD1 (6 bases). CDR3 length equals 17 residues. Germline CDR1 MDHEN, CDR2 SYDVKM. Deletions cut 6 bases from V and 4 bases from J, with 21 bases between. In DNA, the CDR3 is TGTGCCAGCAGCCCCTCCGGGACAAGGGGCGGTAATGAAAAACTGTTTTTT. It translates to CASSPSGTRGGNEKLFF.

V gene TRBV5-8 combines with J gene TRBJ2-7; the D gene is possibly TRBD2 (5 bases). The CDR3 is made up of 16 amino acids. Germline CDR1 is SGHTS and CDR2 is YDEGEE. Trimming cost V 1 base and J 5 bases, with 19 bases left between them. The CDR3 sequence: CASSLLVRPSGNEQYF. The CDR3 DNA reads TGTGCCAGCAGCTTGTTGGTCCGGCCGTCCGGGAACGAGCAGTACTTC.

This chain joins TRBV7-9 and TRBJ2-3; D not resolved. The CDR3 is 12 residues long. The V gene's germline CDR1 is SEHNR and CDR2 FQNEAQ (reference sequence). Trimming cost V 4 bases and J 2 bases, with 4 bases left between them. The CDR3 is CASSSVTDTQYF. CDR3 in DNA: TGTGCCAGCAGCTCCGTCACAGATACGCAGTATTTT. The variable domain in full, with the rest retrieved from reference TRBV7-9 and TRBJ2-3, is DTGVSQNPRHKITKRGQNVTFRCDPISEHNRLYWYRQTLGQGPEFLTYFQNEAQLEKSRLLSDRFSAERPKGSFSTLEIQRTEQGDSAMYLCASSSVTDTQYFGPGTRLTVL.

V usage is TRBV11-2 and J usage is TRBJ1-1; D remains unclear. CDR1 and CDR2 from the germline V gene are SGHAT and FQNNGV. V shed 0 bases and J shed 7 bases, with 6 bases lying between them. The CDR3 covers 12 residues. Here the CDR3 reads CASSLDSFEAFF. The CDR3 DNA reads as TGTGCCAGCAGCTTAGATTCGTTTGAAGCTTTCTTT.

J is TRBJ1-1 and V is TRBV5-1; maybe TRBD1 (5 bases). This CDR3 is built from 16 residues. V dropped 1 base and J dropped 7 bases, with 20 bases sitting between them. Germline assignment: CDR1 SGHRS and CDR2 YFSETQ. The CDR3 region is CASSLRRGGDYLEAFF. As DNA, the CDR3 is TGCGCCAGCAGCTTGAGGAGGGGAGGGGATTACCTTGAAGCTTTCTTT.

The chain joins TRBV19 to TRBJ1-1, with TRBD1 matching over 10 bases. The CDR3 runs 13 residues. CDR1 LNHDA and CDR2 SQIVND come from the germline V gene (reference sequence). V was clipped by 3 bases and J by 5 bases; unmatched bases: 0. CDR3 nucleotides: TGTGCCAGTAGTATGGACAGGGGGACTGAAGCTTTCTTT. Its translation: CASSMDRGTEAFF.

The chain carries TRBV2 and TRBJ2-5; possibly TRBD1 for D (6 bases). CDR3 length: 15 residues. Trimming stripped 6 bases from V and 4 bases from J, with 18 bases between. In germline, CDR1 is SNHLY, CDR2 FYNNEI. DNA for the CDR3: TGTGCCAGCAGCGCCCAACAGGGCACGGGAGAGACCCAGTACTTC. Its translation is CASSAQQGTGETQYF.

The chain uses TRBV7-9 and TRBJ1-5, with 8 bases lining up with TRBD1. Trimming at V came to 0 bases and at J to 5 bases, leaving 3 bases not matched to a gene. Germline CDR1 and CDR2: SEHNR and FQNEAQ (reference sequence). This CDR3 is built from 15 residues. The CDR3 sequence: CASSLAAGGYQPQHF. Written as DNA, the CDR3 is TGTGCCAGCAGCTTAGCGGCAGGGGGCTATCAGCCCCAGCATTTT.

This chain links TRBV13 with TRBJ1-1; 11 nucleotides agree with TRBD1. The CDR3 loop spans 15 amino acids. CDR1 and CDR2 (germline): PRHDT, FYEKMQ (reference sequence). J was trimmed by 5 bases and V by 5 bases; bases with no gene match: 7. DNA for the CDR3: TGTGCCAGCAGCCGGACAGGGGGCGAGAAAACTGAAGCTTTCTTT. Amino acid sequence: CASSRTGGEKTEAFF.

V gene TRBV7-9 combines with J gene TRBJ1-1, with D perhaps matching TRBD1 (6 bases). The germline CDR1 and CDR2 sequences are SEHNR and FQNEAQ (reference sequence). Deletions cut 3 bases from V and 5 bases from J, with 13 bases between. CDR3 size: 14 residues. CDR3 sequence reads: CASSLGRGRTEAFF. CDR3 sequence (DNA): TGTGCCAGCAGCTTGGGCAGGGGTAGGACTGAAGCTTTCTTT.

This chain joins TRBV7-6 and TRBJ1-1; D unresolved. This CDR3 has 15 residues. Germline V gene sequence: CDR1 SGHVS, CDR2 FNYEAQ. Between the trimmed V and J ends, which lost 4 bases and 0 bases, there was a span of 12 bases. The CDR3 sequence: CASSSAVFLNTEAFF. Here the CDR3 DNA reads TGTGCCAGCAGCTCAGCGGTTTTTTTGAACACTGAAGCTTTCTTT. Supplemented by reference TRBV7-6 and TRBJ1-1, the full variable domain reads GAGVSQSPRYKVTKRGQDVALRCDPISGHVSLYWYRQALGQGPEFLTYFNYEAQQDKSGLPNDRFSAERPEGSISTLTIQRTEQRDSAMYRCASSSAVFLNTEAFFGQGTRLTVV.

This clone was recorded once. As DNA, the CDR3 is TGTGCCAGCTCACCTTACCTAGCTGCGTACAATGAGCAGTTCTTC. Translation: CASSPYLAAYNEQFF. The gene calls are TRBV18 and TRBJ2-1; D possibly corresponds to TRBD2 (5 bases). Germline CDR1 is KGHSH and CDR2 is LQKENI. The CDR3 loop spans 15 amino acids. The germline V and J ends were trimmed by 3 bases and 4 bases, with 13 bases remaining between them.

This clone was recorded a few times. The chain links TRBV7-2 to TRBJ2-7; D is uncertain. The germline V gene has CDR1 SGHTA and CDR2 FQGNSA. The CDR3 is 11 residues long. The V end was cut by 5 bases, the J end by 2 bases, with 4 bases between. CDR3 loop: CASSVTYEQYF. The CDR3 DNA is TGTGCCAGCAGCGTGACCTACGAGCAGTACTTC.

This chain joins TRBV7-8 and TRBJ1-1, with a possible D match to TRBD1 (6 bases). Germline CDR1 is SGHVS and CDR2 is FQNEAQ. There are 16 residues in the CDR3. V lost 5 bases, J lost 1 base, and 17 bases lay in between. This CDR3 is CASSPGLGGRNTEAFF. CDR3 nucleotides: TGTGCCAGCAGCCCCGGTTTAGGGGGACGGAACACTGAAGCTTTCTTT.

The table lists this clone with a count of one. This sequence joins TRBV10-3 and TRBJ1-1; maybe TRBD1 (5 bases). The CDR3 extends over 15 amino acids. Looked up from germline, CDR1 is ENHRY and CDR2 is SYGVKD. V was shortened by 1 base and J by 1 base, with 10 bases between the two germline ends. This CDR3 is CAISEYQGQNTEAFF. Written as DNA, the CDR3 is TGTGCCATCAGTGAGTACCAAGGACAGAACACTGAAGCTTTCTTT.

This chain joins TRBV7-2 and TRBJ2-1; D unclear. The CDR3 runs 16 residues. Deletions cut 0 bases from V and 0 bases from J, with 9 bases between. The V gene's germline CDR1 is SGHTA and CDR2 FQGNSA. CDR3 sequence (DNA): TGTGCCAGCAGCTTAGCGCCAAGGAGCTCCTACAATGAGCAGTTCTTC. Protein product: CASSLAPRSSYNEQFF.

Only a few counts were recorded for this clone. The V and J genes are TRBV6-6 and TRBJ2-2; D call uncertain. Germline V lookup: CDR1 MNHNY, CDR2 SVGAGI (reference sequence). Trimming removed 2 bases at V and 6 bases at J, with 7 bases between. This CDR3 comprises 13 residues. The CDR3 region is CASSYEMAGELFF. The DNA of the CDR3 is TGTGCCAGCAGTTACGAAATGGCCGGGGAGCTGTTTTTT.

The chain has TRBV2 and TRBJ1-5, with D unclear. V was cut by 3 bases and J by 3 bases, with 9 bases left in between. The CDR3 has 14 residues. The germline gives CDR1 SNHLY, CDR2 FYNNEI. The CDR3 region has the DNA TGTGCCAGCAGTGATCTTTTGCTCAATCAGCCCCAGCATTTT. Its translation: CASSDLLLNQPQHF.

The chain combines TRBV12-5 with TRBJ2-1; 8 nucleotides agree with TRBD2. Germline V gives CDR1 LGHNT, CDR2 FRNRAP. V gave up 1 base and J gave up 9 bases; unmatched junction bases: 8. The CDR3 is 15 amino acids. The CDR3 protein is CASGLASGRASEQFF. Here the CDR3 DNA reads TGTGCTAGTGGTTTGGCCAGCGGGAGAGCAAGTGAGCAGTTCTTC.

This clone was counted a few times. V gene TRBV6-1 combines with J gene TRBJ2-1, with 13 bases matching TRBD2. CDR3 length equals 12 residues. Germline CDR1 is MNHNS and CDR2 is SASEGT. The trim removed 5 bases at V and 15 bases at J, leaving 4 bases unmatched. The CDR3 sequence is CASSKTSGRSFF. In nucleotides, the CDR3 is TGTGCCAGCAGTAAGACTAGCGGGAGGTCGTTCTTC.

The chain uses TRBV11-2 and TRBJ2-7; D possibly corresponds to TRBD2 (6 bases). V shed 1 base and J shed 7 bases, with 17 bases lying between them. This CDR3 contains 15 residues. Looked up from germline, CDR1 is SGHAT and CDR2 is FQNNGV. The CDR3 loop reads CASSLGGVGGLEQYV. The CDR3 nucleotides are TGTGCCAGCAGCTTAGGAGGGGTAGGAGGGTTAGAGCAGTACGTC.

The chain has TRBV19 and TRBJ2-3; TRBD2 matches 13 bases. V lost 5 bases and J lost 6; bases outside the gene matches: 8. Germline V gene lookup returns CDR1 LNHDA and CDR2 SQIVND (reference sequence). The CDR3 is made up of 16 amino acids. CDR3 residues: CASSLRTSGRVDTQYF. The DNA for the CDR3 is TGTGCCAGTAGTCTACGGACTAGCGGGAGAGTTGATACGCAGTATTTT.

The chain employs TRBV28 and TRBJ1-6; D is undetermined. This CDR3 region has 16 residues. The germline V and J ends were trimmed by 2 bases and 0 bases, with 8 bases remaining between them. Per germline, CDR1 MDHEN and CDR2 SYDVKM. For the CDR3, the DNA is TGTGCCAGCAGTTTAGTTTCCAGCTCCTATAATTCACCCCTCCACTTT. Translation gives CASSLVSSSYNSPLHF.

The chain uses TRBV15 and TRBJ1-2; 10 nucleotides line up with TRBD1. Germline V gene sequence: CDR1 LNHNV, CDR2 YYDKDF (reference sequence). V shed 1 base, J shed 4 bases, and the junction held 6 bases outside the gene matches. The CDR3 runs to 16 residues. CDR3 region: CATSRAAGQGSYGYTF. CDR3 nucleotide sequence: TGTGCCACCAGCAGAGCGGCGGGACAGGGGTCCTATGGCTACACCTTC.

This sequence joins TRBV25-1 and TRBJ2-7; weak D call: TRBD1 (6 bases). CDR1 MGHDK and CDR2 SYGVNS come from the germline V gene. CDR3 size: 14 residues. Deletions cut 11 bases from V and 9 bases from J, with 26 bases between. CDR3 in amino acids: CAWTRTRQEKVQYF. CDR3 DNA sequence: TGTGCCTGGACACGAACTAGACAGGAGAAGGTGCAGTACTTC.

The chain joins TRBV6-5 to TRBJ1-4; TRBD1 matches at 8 bases. V shed 4 bases and J 5 bases; nucleotides not matched to a gene: 9. Germline V gives CDR1 MNHEY, CDR2 SVGAGI. The CDR3 length is 16 residues. The CDR3 DNA follows: TGTGCCAGCAGTTCGTTAAGGACAGGGCCAAATGAAAAACTGTTTTTT. It is translated as CASSSLRTGPNEKLFF.